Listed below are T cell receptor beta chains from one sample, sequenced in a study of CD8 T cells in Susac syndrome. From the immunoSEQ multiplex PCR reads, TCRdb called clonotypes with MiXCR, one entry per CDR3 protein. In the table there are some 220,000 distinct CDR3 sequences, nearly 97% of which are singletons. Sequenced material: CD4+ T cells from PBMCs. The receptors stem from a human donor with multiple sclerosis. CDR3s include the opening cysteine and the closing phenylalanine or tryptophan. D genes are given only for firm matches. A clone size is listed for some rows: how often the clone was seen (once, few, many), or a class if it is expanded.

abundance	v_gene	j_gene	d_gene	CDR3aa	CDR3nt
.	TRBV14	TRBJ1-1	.	CASSSEPFNTEAFF	TGTGCCAGCAGCTCCGAGCCTTTTAACACTGAAGCTTTCTTT
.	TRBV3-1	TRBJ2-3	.	CASSAPVPPTDTQYF	TGTGCCAGCAGCGCCCCCGTCCCACCGACAGATACGCAGTATTTT
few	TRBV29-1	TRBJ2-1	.	CSVVGPGGIEQFF	TGCAGCGTTGTTGGGCCCGGCGGGATTGAGCAGTTCTTC
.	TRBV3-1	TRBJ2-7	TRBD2	CASSPGLAGGNHEQYF	TGTGCCAGCAGCCCAGGACTAGCGGGAGGGAATCACGAGCAGTACTTC
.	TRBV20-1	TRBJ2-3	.	CSATGRSADTQYF	TGCAGTGCCACCGGACGTTCCGCAGATACGCAGTATTTT
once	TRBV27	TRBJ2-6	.	CASSQASRWGANVLTF	TGTGCCAGCAGCCAAGCTTCGCGTTGGGGGGCCAACGTCCTGACTTTC
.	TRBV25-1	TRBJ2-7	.	CASSLGLYEQYF	TGTGCCAGCAGTTTGGGACTCTACGAGCAGTACTTC
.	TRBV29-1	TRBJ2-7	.	CSVLFQGAHEQYF	TGCAGCGTTTTGTTCCAGGGAGCCCACGAGCAGTACTTC
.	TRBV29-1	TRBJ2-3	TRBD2	CSVGGGGHTDTQYF	TGCAGCGTTGGAGGCGGGGGGCACACAGATACGCAGTATTTT
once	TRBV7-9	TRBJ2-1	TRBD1	CASSLAGTANEQFF	TGTGCCAGCAGCTTAGCGGGGACAGCGAATGAGCAGTTCTTC
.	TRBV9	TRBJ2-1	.	CASSSGTAAYNEQFF	TGTGCCAGCAGTTCCGGGACGGCCGCCTACAATGAGCAGTTCTTC
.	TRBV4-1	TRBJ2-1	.	CASSQDLGEQFF	TGCGCCAGCAGCCAAGATCTGGGTGAGCAGTTCTTC
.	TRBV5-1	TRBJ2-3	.	CASSLKSDTQYF	TGCGCCAGCAGCTTGAAGTCCGATACGCAGTATTTT
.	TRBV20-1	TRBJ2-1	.	CSARGLTSSYNEQFF	TGCAGTGCTAGGGGGTTGACGAGCTCCTACAATGAGCAGTTCTTC
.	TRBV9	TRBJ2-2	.	CASSVEGVPGELFF	TGTGCCAGCAGCGTAGAAGGGGTACCCGGGGAGCTGTTTTTT
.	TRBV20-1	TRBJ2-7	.	CSASGADSYEQYF	TGCAGTGCTAGTGGGGCTGACTCCTACGAGCAGTACTTC
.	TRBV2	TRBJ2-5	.	CASSRARGFRETQYF	TGTGCCAGCAGTCGAGCAAGGGGGTTCCGCGAGACCCAGTACTTC
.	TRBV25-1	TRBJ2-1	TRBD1	CASGQIYNEQFF	TGTGCCTCGGGACAGATCTACAATGAGCAGTTCTTC
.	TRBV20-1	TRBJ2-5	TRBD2	CSAGTSGTSQYF	TGCAGTGCTGGGACTAGCGGGACGTCCCAGTACTTC
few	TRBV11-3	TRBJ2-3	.	CASSLVRGDTQYF	TGTGCCAGCAGCTTAGTTCGCGGGGATACGCAGTATTTT
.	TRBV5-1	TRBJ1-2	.	CASSLRDTSSSLF	TGCGCCAGCAGCTTAAGGGACACCTCCTCGTCCCTATTC
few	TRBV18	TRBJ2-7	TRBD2	CASSPGTSGPYEQYF	TGTGCCAGCTCACCAGGGACTAGCGGCCCCTACGAGCAGTACTTC
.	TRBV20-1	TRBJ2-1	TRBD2	CSARGDRGVPDEQFF	TGCAGTGCTAGGGGGGACCGGGGGGTACCCGATGAGCAGTTCTTC
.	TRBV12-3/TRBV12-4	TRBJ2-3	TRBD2	CASSRLAVSTDTQYF	TGTGCCAGCAGTAGACTAGCCGTCAGCACAGATACGCAGTATTTT
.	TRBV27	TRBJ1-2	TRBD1	CASGWTGKVGYTF	TGTGCCAGCGGGTGGACAGGGAAGGTCGGCTACACCTTC
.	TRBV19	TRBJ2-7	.	CASSRTPYEQYF	TGTGCCAGTAGTCGTACGCCCTACGAGCAGTACTTC
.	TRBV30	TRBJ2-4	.	CAWSVGGTSNIQYF	TGTGCCTGGAGTGTTGGCGGAACCTCAAACATTCAGTACTTC
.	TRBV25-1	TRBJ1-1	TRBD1	CASSGAGGNTEAFF	TGTGCCAGCAGTGGTGCAGGGGGGAATACTGAAGCTTTCTTT
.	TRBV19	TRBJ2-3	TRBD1	CASRTGKSTDTQYF	TGTGCCAGCAGGACAGGGAAGAGCACAGATACGCAGTATTTT
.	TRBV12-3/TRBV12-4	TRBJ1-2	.	CASTRGVGGYTF	TGTGCCAGCACCCGGGGGGTGGGTGGCTACACCTTC
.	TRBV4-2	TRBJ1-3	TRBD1	CASSQLPTGQGSGNTIYF	TGTGCCAGCAGCCAGCTACCGACGGGACAGGGCTCTGGAAACACCATATATTTT
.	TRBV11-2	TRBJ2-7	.	CASSLVITPYEQYF	TGTGCCAGCAGCTTAGTTATCACCCCCTACGAGCAGTACTTC
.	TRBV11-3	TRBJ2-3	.	CASSFRSSTDTQYF	TGTGCCAGCAGCTTTCGCAGTAGCACAGATACGCAGTATTTT
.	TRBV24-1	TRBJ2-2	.	CATSSQSNTGELFF	TGTGCCACCAGTTCCCAATCGAACACCGGGGAGCTGTTTTTT
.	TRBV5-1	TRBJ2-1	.	CASSLGFKDEQFF	TGCGCCAGCAGCTTGGGGTTTAAGGATGAGCAGTTCTTC
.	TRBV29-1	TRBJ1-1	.	CSVADPLTEAFF	TGCAGCGTTGCAGATCCGCTAACTGAAGCTTTCTTT
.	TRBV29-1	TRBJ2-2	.	CSVEGPKNTGELFF	TGCAGCGTTGAGGGTCCGAAAAACACCGGGGAGCTGTTTTTT
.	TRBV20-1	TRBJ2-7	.	CSAIYGDSYEQYF	TGCAGTGCTATCTACGGAGACTCCTACGAGCAGTACTTC
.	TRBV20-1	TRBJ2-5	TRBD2	CSARGHGTSGGAWQETQYF	TGCAGTGCTAGGGGTCACGGGACTAGCGGGGGGGCTTGGCAAGAGACCCAGTACTTC
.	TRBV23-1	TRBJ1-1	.	CASSQSPVVVGTEAFF	TGCGCCAGCAGTCAATCCCCTGTCGTCGTGGGCACTGAAGCTTTCTTT
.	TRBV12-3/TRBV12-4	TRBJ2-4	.	CASSVGERGAKNIQYF	TGTGCCAGCAGTGTCGGGGAGCGAGGGGCCAAAAACATTCAGTACTTC
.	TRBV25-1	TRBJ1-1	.	CASSSSPGRLNTEAFF	TGTGCCAGCAGCTCTTCCCCTGGCCGGTTGAACACTGAAGCTTTCTTT
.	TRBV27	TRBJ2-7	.	CASRGGGEFEQYF	TGTGCCAGCAGAGGAGGGGGCGAGTTCGAGCAGTACTTC
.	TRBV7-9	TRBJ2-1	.	CARGLDDNEQFF	TGTGCCAGGGGTCTAGATGACAATGAGCAGTTCTTC
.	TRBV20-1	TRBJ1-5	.	CSARDELRDNQPQHF	TGCAGTGCTAGAGATGAGCTCAGGGACAATCAGCCCCAGCATTTT
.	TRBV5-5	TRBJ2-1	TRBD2	CASSPNLRTSGRISYNEQFF	TGTGCCAGCAGTCCAAACCTACGGACTAGCGGGAGGATCTCCTACAATGAGCAGTTCTTC
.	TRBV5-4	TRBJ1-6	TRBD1	CASSTGADYNSPLHF	TGTGCCAGCTCCACAGGGGCGGACTATAATTCACCCCTCCACTTT
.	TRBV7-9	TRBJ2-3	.	CASEGADTQYF	TGTGCCAGCGAGGGGGCAGATACGCAGTATTTT
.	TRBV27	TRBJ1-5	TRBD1	CASSFSHRGQDQPQHF	TGTGCCAGCAGTTTTTCCCACAGGGGGCAGGATCAGCCCCAGCATTTT
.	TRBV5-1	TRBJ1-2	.	CASSWSTGTLSGGYTF	TGCGCCAGCAGCTGGAGTACAGGGACCCTCAGTGGCGGCTACACCTTC
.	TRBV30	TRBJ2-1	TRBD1	CAWSLTGQGDEQFF	TGTGCCTGGAGCCTTACCGGACAGGGAGATGAGCAGTTCTTC